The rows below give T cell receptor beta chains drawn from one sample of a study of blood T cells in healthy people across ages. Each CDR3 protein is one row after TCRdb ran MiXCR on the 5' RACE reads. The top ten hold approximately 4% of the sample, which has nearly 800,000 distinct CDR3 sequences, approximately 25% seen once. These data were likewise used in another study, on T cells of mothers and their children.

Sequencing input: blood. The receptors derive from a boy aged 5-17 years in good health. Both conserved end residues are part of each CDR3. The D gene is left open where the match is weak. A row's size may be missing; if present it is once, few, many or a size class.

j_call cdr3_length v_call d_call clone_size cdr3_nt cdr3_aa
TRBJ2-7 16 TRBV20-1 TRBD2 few TGCAGTGCTAGGAGACTAGAGCGGGAGGGCCCCTACGAGCAGTACTTC CSARRLEREGPYEQYF
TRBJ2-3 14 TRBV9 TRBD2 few TGTGCCAGCAGCGAGGGACTAGCTAGAGATACGCAGTATTTT CASSEGLARDTQYF
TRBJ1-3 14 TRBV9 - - TGTGCCAGCAGCGTTGAGGGATCTGGAAACACCATATATTTT CASSVEGSGNTIYF
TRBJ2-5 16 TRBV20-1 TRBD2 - TGCAGTGCTGGTATCGGGAGGGCCGGTGGGGGAAAGACCCAGTACTTC CSAGIGRAGGGKTQYF
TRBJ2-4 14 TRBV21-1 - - TGTGCCAGCAATGGGGTGGTAGCCAAAAACATTCAGTACTTC CASNGVVAKNIQYF
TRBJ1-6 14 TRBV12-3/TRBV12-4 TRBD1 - TGTGCCAGCAGTCGGGACAGCGAGAATTCACCCCTCCACTTT CASSRDSENSPLHF
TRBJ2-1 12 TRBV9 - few TGTGCCAGCAGCGTCGACAGTTATGAGCAGTTCTTC CASSVDSYEQFF
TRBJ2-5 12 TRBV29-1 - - TGCAGCGTTGAGACCAACGTAGAGACCCAGTACTTC CSVETNVETQYF
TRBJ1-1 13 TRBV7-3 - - TGTTCCAGCAGCTTAACGTTTAAAACTGAAGCTTTCTTT CSSSLTFKTEAFF
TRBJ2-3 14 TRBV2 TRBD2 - TGTGCCAGCATTCTGGCTAGCGGCACAGATGCGCAGTATTTT CASILASGTDAQYF